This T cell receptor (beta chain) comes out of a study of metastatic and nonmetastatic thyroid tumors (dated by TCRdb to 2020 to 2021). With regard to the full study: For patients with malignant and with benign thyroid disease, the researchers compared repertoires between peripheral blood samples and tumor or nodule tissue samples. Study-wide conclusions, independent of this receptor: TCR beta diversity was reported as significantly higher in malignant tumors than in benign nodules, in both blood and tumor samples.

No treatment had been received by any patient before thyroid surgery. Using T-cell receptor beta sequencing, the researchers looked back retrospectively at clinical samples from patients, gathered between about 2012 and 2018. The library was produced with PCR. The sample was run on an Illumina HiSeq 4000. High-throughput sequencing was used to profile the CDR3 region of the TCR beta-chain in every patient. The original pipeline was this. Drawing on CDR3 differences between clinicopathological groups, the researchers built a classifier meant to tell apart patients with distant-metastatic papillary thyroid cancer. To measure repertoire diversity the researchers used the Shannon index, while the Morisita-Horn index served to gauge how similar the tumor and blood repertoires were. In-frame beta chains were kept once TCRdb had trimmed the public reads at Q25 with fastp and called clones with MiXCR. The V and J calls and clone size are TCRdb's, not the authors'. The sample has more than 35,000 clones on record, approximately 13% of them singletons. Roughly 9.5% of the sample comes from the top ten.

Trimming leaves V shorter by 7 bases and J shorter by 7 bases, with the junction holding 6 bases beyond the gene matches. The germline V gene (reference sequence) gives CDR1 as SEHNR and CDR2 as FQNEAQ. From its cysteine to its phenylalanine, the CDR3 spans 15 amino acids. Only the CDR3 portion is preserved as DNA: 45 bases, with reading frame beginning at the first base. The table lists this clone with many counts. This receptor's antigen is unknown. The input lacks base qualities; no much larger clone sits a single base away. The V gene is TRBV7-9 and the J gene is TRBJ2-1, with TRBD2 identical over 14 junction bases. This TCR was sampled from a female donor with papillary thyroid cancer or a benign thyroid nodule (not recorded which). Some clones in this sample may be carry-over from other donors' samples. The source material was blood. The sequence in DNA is TGTGCCAGCACCCTCGGGACTAGCGGGAGTAATGAGCAGTTCTTC. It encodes CASTLGTSGSNEQFF.